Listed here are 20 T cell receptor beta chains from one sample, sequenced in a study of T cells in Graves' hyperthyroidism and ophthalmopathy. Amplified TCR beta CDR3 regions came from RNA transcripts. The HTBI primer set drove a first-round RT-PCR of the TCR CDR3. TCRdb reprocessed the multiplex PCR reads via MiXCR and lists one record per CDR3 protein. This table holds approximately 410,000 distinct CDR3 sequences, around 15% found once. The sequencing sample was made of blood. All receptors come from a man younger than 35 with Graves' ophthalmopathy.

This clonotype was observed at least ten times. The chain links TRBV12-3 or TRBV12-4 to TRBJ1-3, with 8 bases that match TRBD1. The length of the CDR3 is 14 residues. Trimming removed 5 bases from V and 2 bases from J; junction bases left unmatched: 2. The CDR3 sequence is CASSPRGPGNTIYF. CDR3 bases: TGTGCCAGCAGTCCCAGGGGGCCTGGAAACACCATATATTTT.

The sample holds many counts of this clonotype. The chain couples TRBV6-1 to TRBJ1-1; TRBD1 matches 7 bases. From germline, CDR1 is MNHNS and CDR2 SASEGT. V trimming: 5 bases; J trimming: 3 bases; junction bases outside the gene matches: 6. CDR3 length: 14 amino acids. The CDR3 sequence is CASSRDRVHTEAFF. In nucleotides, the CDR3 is TGTGCCAGCAGTCGAGACAGGGTGCACACTGAAGCTTTCTTT.

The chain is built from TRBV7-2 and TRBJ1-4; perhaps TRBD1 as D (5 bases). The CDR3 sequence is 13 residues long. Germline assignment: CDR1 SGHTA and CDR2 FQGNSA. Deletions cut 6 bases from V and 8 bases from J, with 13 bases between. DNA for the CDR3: TGTGCCAGCAGACTGGGCGGGGGGGAAAAACTGTTTTTT. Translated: CASRLGGGEKLFF.

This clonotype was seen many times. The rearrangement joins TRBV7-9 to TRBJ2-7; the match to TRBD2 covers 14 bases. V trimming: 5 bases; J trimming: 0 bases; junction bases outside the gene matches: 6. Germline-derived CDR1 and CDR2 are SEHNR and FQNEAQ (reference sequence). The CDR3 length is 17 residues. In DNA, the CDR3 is TGTGCCAGCAGCGTTGGGACTAGCGGGGGTTACTCCTACGAGCAGTACTTC. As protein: CASSVGTSGGYSYEQYF.

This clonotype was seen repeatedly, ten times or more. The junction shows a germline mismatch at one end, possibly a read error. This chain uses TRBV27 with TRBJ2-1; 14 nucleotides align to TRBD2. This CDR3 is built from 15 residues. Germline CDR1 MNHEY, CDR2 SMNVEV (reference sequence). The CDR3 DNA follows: TGCGCCAGCAGCTTGGGGACTAGCGGGGGCAATGAGCAGTTCTTC. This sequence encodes CASSLGTSGGNEQFF.

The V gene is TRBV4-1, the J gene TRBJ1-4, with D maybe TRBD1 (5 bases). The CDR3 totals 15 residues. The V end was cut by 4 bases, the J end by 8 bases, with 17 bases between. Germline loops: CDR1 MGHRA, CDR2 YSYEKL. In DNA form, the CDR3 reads TGCGCCAGCAGCCTATGGGACCGGGAGGACGAAAAACTGTTTTTT. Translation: CASSLWDREDEKLFF.

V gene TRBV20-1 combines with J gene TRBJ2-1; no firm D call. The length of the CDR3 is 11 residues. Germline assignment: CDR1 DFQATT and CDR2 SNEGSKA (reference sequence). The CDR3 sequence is CRARAANEQFF. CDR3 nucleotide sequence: TGCAGGGCCAGAGCTGCAAATGAGCAGTTCTTC.

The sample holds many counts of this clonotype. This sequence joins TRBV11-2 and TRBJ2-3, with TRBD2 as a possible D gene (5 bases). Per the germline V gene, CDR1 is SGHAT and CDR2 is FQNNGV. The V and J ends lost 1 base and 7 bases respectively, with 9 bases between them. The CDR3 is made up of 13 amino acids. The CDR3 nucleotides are TGTGCCAGCAGCTTAGGGTTCGGGAATACGCAGTATTTT. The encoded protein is CASSLGFGNTQYF.

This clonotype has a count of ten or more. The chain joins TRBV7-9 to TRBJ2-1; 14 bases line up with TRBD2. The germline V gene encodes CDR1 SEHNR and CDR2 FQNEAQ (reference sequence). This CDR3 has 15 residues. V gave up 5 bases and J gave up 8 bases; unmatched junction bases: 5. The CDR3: CASSPQGLAGDEQFF. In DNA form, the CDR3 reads TGTGCCAGCAGCCCCCAGGGACTAGCGGGAGATGAGCAGTTCTTC.

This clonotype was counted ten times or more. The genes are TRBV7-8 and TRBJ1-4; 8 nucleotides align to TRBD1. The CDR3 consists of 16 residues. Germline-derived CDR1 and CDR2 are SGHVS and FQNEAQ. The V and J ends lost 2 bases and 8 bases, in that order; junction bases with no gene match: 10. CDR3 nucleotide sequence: TGTGCCAGCAGCTTAAGCCCGGACAGGGTTGGAGAAAAACTGTTTTTT. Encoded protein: CASSLSPDRVGEKLFF.

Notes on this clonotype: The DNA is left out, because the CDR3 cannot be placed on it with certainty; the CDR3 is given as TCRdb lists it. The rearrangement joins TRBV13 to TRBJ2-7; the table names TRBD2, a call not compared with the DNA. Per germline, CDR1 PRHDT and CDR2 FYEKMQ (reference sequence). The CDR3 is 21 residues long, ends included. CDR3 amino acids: CASSIYLCSVVTSGGSYEQYF.

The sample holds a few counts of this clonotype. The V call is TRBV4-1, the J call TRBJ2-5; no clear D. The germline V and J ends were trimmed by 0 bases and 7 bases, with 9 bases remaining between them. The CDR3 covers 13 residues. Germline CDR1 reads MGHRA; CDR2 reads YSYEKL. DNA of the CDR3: TGCGCCAGCAGCCAAGAAGGCCCTGGGACCCAGTACTTC. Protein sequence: CASSQEGPGTQYF.

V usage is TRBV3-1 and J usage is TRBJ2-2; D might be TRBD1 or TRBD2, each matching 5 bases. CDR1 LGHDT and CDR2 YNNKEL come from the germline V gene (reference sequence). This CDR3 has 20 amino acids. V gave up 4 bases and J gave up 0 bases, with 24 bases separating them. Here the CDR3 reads CASSLFGLALGAANTGELFF. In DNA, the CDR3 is TGTGCCAGCAGCCTATTCGGACTGGCTCTTGGGGCTGCGAACACCGGGGAGCTGTTTTTT.

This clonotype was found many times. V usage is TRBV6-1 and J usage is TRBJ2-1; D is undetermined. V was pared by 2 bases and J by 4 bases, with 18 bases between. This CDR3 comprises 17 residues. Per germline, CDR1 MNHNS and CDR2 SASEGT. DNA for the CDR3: TGTGCCAGCAGTGAAAGGTTATGGCAGCTACTTTACAATGAGCAGTTCTTC. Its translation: CASSERLWQLLYNEQFF.

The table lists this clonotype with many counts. CDR3: CASSQDYTEAFF. Written as DNA, the CDR3 is TGTGCCAGCAGCCAAGATTACACTGAAGCTTTCTTT. This chain links TRBV3-1 with TRBJ1-1; no clear D. Germline V gene data show CDR1 as LGHDT and CDR2 as YNNKEL (reference sequence). The germline V and J ends were trimmed by 0 bases and 3 bases, with 2 bases remaining between them. This CDR3 is built from 12 residues.

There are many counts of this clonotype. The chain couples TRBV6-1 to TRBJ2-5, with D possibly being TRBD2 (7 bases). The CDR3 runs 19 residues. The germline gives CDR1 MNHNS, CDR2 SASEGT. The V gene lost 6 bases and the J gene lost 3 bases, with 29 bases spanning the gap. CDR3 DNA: TGTGCCAGCAGACTACACGAGTTTGTGGGGGGGGGCAACAAAGAGACCCAGTACTTC. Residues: CASRLHEFVGGGNKETQYF.

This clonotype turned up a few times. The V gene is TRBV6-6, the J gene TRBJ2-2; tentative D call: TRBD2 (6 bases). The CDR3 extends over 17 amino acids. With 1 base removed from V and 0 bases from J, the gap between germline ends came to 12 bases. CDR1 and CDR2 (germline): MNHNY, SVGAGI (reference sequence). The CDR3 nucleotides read TGTGCCAGCAGTTACTTCCTAGCGACGGCGAACACCGGGGAGCTGTTTTTT. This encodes CASSYFLATANTGELFF.

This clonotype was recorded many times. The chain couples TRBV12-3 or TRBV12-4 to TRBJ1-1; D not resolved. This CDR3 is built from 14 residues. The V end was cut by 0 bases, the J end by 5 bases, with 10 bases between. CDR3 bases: TGTGCCAGCAGTTTAGCCCGTTACGTTACTGAAGCTTTCTTT. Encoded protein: CASSLARYVTEAFF.

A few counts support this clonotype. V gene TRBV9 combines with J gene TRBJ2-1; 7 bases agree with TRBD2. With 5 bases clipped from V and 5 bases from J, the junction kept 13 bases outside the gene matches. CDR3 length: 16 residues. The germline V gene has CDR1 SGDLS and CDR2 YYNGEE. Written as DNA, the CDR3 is TGTGCCAGCAGAGCCCCTGAAGCGGGACTTGACAATGAGCAGTTCTTC. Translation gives CASRAPEAGLDNEQFF.

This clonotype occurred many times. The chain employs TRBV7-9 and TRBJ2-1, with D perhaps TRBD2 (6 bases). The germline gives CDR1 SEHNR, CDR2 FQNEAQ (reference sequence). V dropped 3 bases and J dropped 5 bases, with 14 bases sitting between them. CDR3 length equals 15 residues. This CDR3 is CASSLAGWGDNEQFF. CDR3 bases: TGTGCCAGCAGCTTGGCCGGGTGGGGGGACAATGAGCAGTTCTTC.